The source of this T cell receptor beta chain is a study of T cell clones after liver transplantation. Study-level background: Liver transplant recipients had immunosuppression withdrawal attempted within 2 years. TCRbeta sequencing after a pre-transplant mixed lymphocyte reaction identified graft-donor-reactive clones, later tracked in post-transplant blood.

The CDR3 sequence is 15 residues long. Germline V gene lookup returns CDR1 MNHNS and CDR2 SASEGT. The trim removed 3 bases at V and 0 bases at J, leaving 4 bases unmatched. The protocol was immunoSEQ multiplex PCR, while the TCRdb copy is restricted to in-frame clones and leaves out a portion. Of 95,000 to 130,000 clones listed, approximately 90% are singletons. As to this clone: What it binds is not known.

General study points: These preliminary findings come from unstandardized post-transplant sampling times.

The sample here was CD4+ T cells from blood, taken 12 months after liver transplant. V gene TRBV6-1 combines with J gene TRBJ2-7, with 8 nucleotides matching TRBD1. The receptor's source is a human patient who received a liver transplant. The graft donor may have given rise to some T cells. In DNA form, the CDR3 reads TGTGCCAGCAGTGACATGGACAGGGCCTCCTACGAGCAGTACTTC. Residues: CASSDMDRASYEQYF.